This T cell receptor beta chain was documented in a study of cytomegalovirus exposure and HLA in healthy donors. Assay used: immunoSEQ multiplex PCR; TCRdb lists only in-frame clones, some missing. The table records under 100,000 clones, about 95% of them present only once. Germline assignment: CDR1 SQVTM and CDR2 ANQGSEA. This CDR3 is 13 amino acids long. The V end lost 4 bases, the J end lost 6 bases, and 13 bases lay between the germline ends. The rearrangement links TRBV29-1 to TRBJ2-1, with a tentative D call TRBD1 (6 bases). Source material: PBMCs. The TCR comes from a woman aged 18-29 years in good health and CMV-seronegative. The CDR3, as DNA: TGCAGCGTTGGTCCCAGGGGAATCAATGAGCAGTTCTTC. Its translation is CSVGPRGINEQFF.